A selection of T cell receptor beta chains follows, all from one sample in a study of T-cell memory formation after mild COVID-19. TCRdb recomputed calls from the 5' RACE reads with MiXCR, one row per CDR3 protein. Here the sample spans 100,000 to 150,000 distinct CDR3 sequences, 16% being singletons. What was sequenced was PBMCs or a T cell subset sorted from them (not recorded which). The receptors here all came from an adult woman who had mild COVID-19 (a few samples of this study predate the infection). Cell type and time point are not known. CDR3s include the opening cysteine and the closing phenylalanine or tryptophan. A D gene is named only where the DNA matches it firmly. Size is omitted from some rows. Given values are once, few, many or a class for expanded clones.

v_gene: TRBV6-5; len: 15; j_gene: TRBJ2-1; d_gene: TRBD2; abundance: few; CDR3nt: TGTGCCAGCAGTTTTAGCGGGAGAAGGGGCAATGAGCAGTTCTTC; CDR3aa: CASSFSGRRGNEQFF
v_gene: TRBV5-1; len: 16; j_gene: TRBJ1-5; d_gene: TRBD1; abundance: few; CDR3nt: TGCGCCAGCAGCATTGGGACAGGGGGCTTCAATCAGCCCCAGCATTTT; CDR3aa: CASSIGTGGFNQPQHF
v_gene: TRBV5-1; len: 14; j_gene: TRBJ2-7; d_gene: .; abundance: few; CDR3nt: TGCGCCAGCAGCCAAGAGCCAGGATTCGACGAGCAGTACTTC; CDR3aa: CASSQEPGFDEQYF
v_gene: TRBV12-3/TRBV12-4; len: 12; j_gene: TRBJ2-7; d_gene: .; abundance: few; CDR3nt: TGTGCCAGCGGAACCGGTGCCGGCGAGCAGTACTTC; CDR3aa: CASGTGAGEQYF
v_gene: TRBV5-1; len: 17; j_gene: TRBJ2-3; d_gene: TRBD2; abundance: .; CDR3nt: TGCGCCAGCAGCTTGGCCCTAGCGGGGGGGGGCACAGATACGCAGTATTTT; CDR3aa: CASSLALAGGGTDTQYF
v_gene: TRBV10-3; len: 17; j_gene: TRBJ2-2; d_gene: TRBD1; abundance: .; CDR3nt: TGTGCCATATCAGCCAACCCGGGACAGGGATACACCGGGGAGCTGTTTTTT; CDR3aa: CAISANPGQGYTGELFF
v_gene: TRBV4-3; len: 16; j_gene: TRBJ1-2; d_gene: .; abundance: few; CDR3nt: TGCGCCAGCAGCCAAGTTATCCGACAGAATAACTATGGCTACACCTTC; CDR3aa: CASSQVIRQNNYGYTF
v_gene: TRBV4-1; len: 16; j_gene: TRBJ1-6; d_gene: .; abundance: .; CDR3nt: TGCGCCAGCAGCCCGTTGGGTGGGGTAACAGATTCACCCCTCCACTTT; CDR3aa: CASSPLGGVTDSPLHF
v_gene: TRBV12-3/TRBV12-4; len: 13; j_gene: TRBJ2-1; d_gene: .; abundance: once; CDR3nt: TGTGCCAGCAGTTTAGATAGGGGGGGTGAGCAGTTCTTC; CDR3aa: CASSLDRGGEQFF
v_gene: TRBV27; len: 14; j_gene: TRBJ2-7; d_gene: TRBD2; abundance: .; CDR3nt: TGTGCCAGCAGCTTAGTGGGGACTACGAAGGAGCAGTACTTC; CDR3aa: CASSLVGTTKEQYF
v_gene: TRBV15; len: 16; j_gene: TRBJ2-3; d_gene: TRBD2; abundance: .; CDR3nt: TGTGCCACCAGCAGAGCGGGCGGGGGGATCACAGATACGCAGTATTTT; CDR3aa: CATSRAGGGITDTQYF
v_gene: TRBV2; len: 14; j_gene: TRBJ1-5; d_gene: .; abundance: .; CDR3nt: TGTGCCAGCATGATTGAGGGTCGCAATCAGCCCCAGCATTTT; CDR3aa: CASMIEGRNQPQHF
v_gene: TRBV24-1; len: 13; j_gene: TRBJ2-1; d_gene: .; abundance: many; CDR3nt: TGTGCCACCAGTGATTTGACCGGCAATGAGCAGTTCTTC; CDR3aa: CATSDLTGNEQFF
v_gene: TRBV7-2; len: 19; j_gene: TRBJ2-3; d_gene: TRBD2; abundance: .; CDR3nt: TGTGCCAGCAGCCTCACCGCGGGTCGTGGCGGGGGGAGCACAGATACGCAGTATTTT; CDR3aa: CASSLTAGRGGGSTDTQYF
v_gene: TRBV6-2/TRBV6-3; len: 19; j_gene: TRBJ2-2; d_gene: TRBD2; abundance: many; CDR3nt: TGTGCCAGCAGTTACTCCAGACTAGCGGGGGGGCTCAAGACCGGGGAGCTGTTTTTT; CDR3aa: CASSYSRLAGGLKTGELFF
v_gene: TRBV4-1; len: 14; j_gene: TRBJ2-7; d_gene: TRBD2; abundance: .; CDR3nt: TGCGCCAGCAGCCAAATCGGGAGGCCGGGGGAGCAGTACTTC; CDR3aa: CASSQIGRPGEQYF
v_gene: TRBV5-6; len: 15; j_gene: TRBJ1-5; d_gene: TRBD1; abundance: few; CDR3nt: TGTGCCAGCAGCTATACAGGGGAAGCGGGTCAGCCCCAGCATTTT; CDR3aa: CASSYTGEAGQPQHF
v_gene: TRBV4-1; len: 17; j_gene: TRBJ2-1; d_gene: TRBD2; abundance: .; CDR3nt: TGCGCCAGCAGCCCTACCCTGACTAGCGGAAGTTACAATGAGCAGTTCTTC; CDR3aa: CASSPTLTSGSYNEQFF
v_gene: TRBV20-1; len: 13; j_gene: TRBJ2-1; d_gene: .; abundance: many; CDR3nt: TGCAGTGCCCAAGGGCGGGAACCCAATGAGCAGTTCTTC; CDR3aa: CSAQGREPNEQFF
v_gene: TRBV18; len: 13; j_gene: TRBJ1-1; d_gene: .; abundance: .; CDR3nt: TGTGCCAGCTGCACAGAGTTGAACACTGAAGCTTTCTTT; CDR3aa: CASCTELNTEAFF
v_gene: TRBV7-8; len: 12; j_gene: TRBJ2-3; d_gene: TRBD2; abundance: .; CDR3nt: TGTGCCACCGAGGGCGGGAGTGATACGCAGTATTTT; CDR3aa: CATEGGSDTQYF
v_gene: TRBV5-1; len: 16; j_gene: TRBJ2-7; d_gene: TRBD1; abundance: .; CDR3nt: TGCGCCAGCAGCTTGGGCGGACAGGGAGGTTCTAACGAGCAGTACTTC; CDR3aa: CASSLGGQGGSNEQYF
v_gene: TRBV7-3; len: 15; j_gene: TRBJ2-1; d_gene: TRBD1; abundance: few; CDR3nt: TGTGCCAGCAGCTGGAGACAGGGCTCCTACAATGAGCAGTTCTTC; CDR3aa: CASSWRQGSYNEQFF
v_gene: TRBV7-9; len: 13; j_gene: TRBJ1-4; d_gene: .; abundance: .; CDR3nt: TGTGCCAGCAGCTTAAGCTCCGATGAAAAACTGTTTTTT; CDR3aa: CASSLSSDEKLFF
v_gene: TRBV19; len: 17; j_gene: TRBJ1-1; d_gene: TRBD1; abundance: .; CDR3nt: TGTGCCAGTAGTATAGATGCCGGACAGGGGTTGAACACTGAAGCTTTCTTT; CDR3aa: CASSIDAGQGLNTEAFF
v_gene: TRBV20-1; len: 17; j_gene: TRBJ2-3; d_gene: TRBD2; abundance: few; CDR3nt: TGCAGTGCGTCGGGCCTAGCGGGGGAGACTAGCACAGATACGCAGTATTTT; CDR3aa: CSASGLAGETSTDTQYF
v_gene: TRBV12-3/TRBV12-4; len: 16; j_gene: TRBJ2-5; d_gene: .; abundance: .; CDR3nt: TGTGCCAGCAGTTTATTTTGGAGGACGGACCAAGAGACCCAGTACTTC; CDR3aa: CASSLFWRTDQETQYF
v_gene: TRBV7-9; len: 14; j_gene: TRBJ2-5; d_gene: .; abundance: .; CDR3nt: TGTGCCAGCAGCTTAGATGGGACAATCAAGACCCAGTACTTC; CDR3aa: CASSLDGTIKTQYF
v_gene: TRBV12-3/TRBV12-4; len: 12; j_gene: TRBJ2-3; d_gene: .; abundance: .; CDR3nt: TGTGCCAGCAGACGACCCCCAGATACGCAGTATTTT; CDR3aa: CASRRPPDTQYF
v_gene: TRBV11-3; len: 15; j_gene: TRBJ2-5; d_gene: .; abundance: .; CDR3nt: TGTGCCAGCAGCTTAGGTGTCGGGGGAATAGAGACCCAGTACTTC; CDR3aa: CASSLGVGGIETQYF
v_gene: TRBV12-5; len: 19; j_gene: TRBJ2-1; d_gene: .; abundance: few; CDR3nt: TGTGCTAGTGGTTTCCGACGCCCTGGAGTACCCCGCGACTACAATGAGCAGTTCTTC; CDR3aa: CASGFRRPGVPRDYNEQFF
v_gene: TRBV7-6; len: 19; j_gene: TRBJ2-5; d_gene: TRBD2; abundance: few; CDR3nt: TGTGCCAGCAGCTTAGGGGCTAGCGGGGGGGTATCCCCCAGAGAGACCCAGTACTTC; CDR3aa: CASSLGASGGVSPRETQYF
v_gene: TRBV25-1; len: 14; j_gene: TRBJ2-7; d_gene: .; abundance: .; CDR3nt: TGTGCCAGCAGTCCCCCGGCTCCACAGCTCGAGCAGTACTTC; CDR3aa: CASSPPAPQLEQYF
v_gene: TRBV6-6; len: 14; j_gene: TRBJ2-1; d_gene: .; abundance: few; CDR3nt: TGTGCCAGCAGTTACTTCTACGGGGGCAATGAGCAGTTCTTC; CDR3aa: CASSYFYGGNEQFF
v_gene: TRBV12-3/TRBV12-4; len: 15; j_gene: TRBJ1-6; d_gene: TRBD1; abundance: .; CDR3nt: TGTGCCAGCAGTTCGGCAGGGGGCGTGAATTCACCCCTCCACTTT; CDR3aa: CASSSAGGVNSPLHF
v_gene: TRBV14; len: 14; j_gene: TRBJ2-1; d_gene: .; abundance: .; CDR3nt: TGTGCCAGCAGCCTCCGACTATTAGACAATGAGCAGTTCTTC; CDR3aa: CASSLRLLDNEQFF
v_gene: TRBV4-1; len: 21; j_gene: TRBJ2-5; d_gene: TRBD2; abundance: .; CDR3nt: TGCGCAAGCAGCCAAACCTTTTTGCGACTAGCGGGGGGCCTCGATCAAGAGACCCAGTACTTC; CDR3aa: CASSQTFLRLAGGLDQETQYF
v_gene: TRBV6-5; len: 15; j_gene: TRBJ2-3; d_gene: TRBD2; abundance: few; CDR3nt: TGTGCCAGCAGTCCCAGCGGGGGAGGCGCAGATACGCAGTATTTT; CDR3aa: CASSPSGGGADTQYF
v_gene: TRBV2; len: 14; j_gene: TRBJ1-5; d_gene: .; abundance: few; CDR3nt: TGTGCCAGCAGCCGGACGTACAGCAATCAGCCCCAGCATTTT; CDR3aa: CASSRTYSNQPQHF
v_gene: TRBV20-1; len: 15; j_gene: TRBJ2-7; d_gene: TRBD1; abundance: few; CDR3nt: TGCAGTGCTGAGAAAACTGGACAGGGGTCTTACGAGCAGTACTTC; CDR3aa: CSAEKTGQGSYEQYF